The rows below give T cell receptor beta chains drawn from one sample of a study of T cell responses to AZD1222 COVID-19 vaccine. Using immunoSEQ multiplex PCR, the repertoire was profiled, and TCRdb retains in-frame clones only, with some absent. The sample lists about 88,000 clones; around 90% were seen once. Sequencing used peripheral blood, obtained on day 0 of AZD1222 vaccination. The receptor source for this set is an adult in good health. Each CDR3 is given with its conserved first and last residue. A D gene is named only where the DNA matches it firmly. Rows may omit the clone size; those that give it use once, few, many or a size class.

v_call: TRBV24-1
clone_size: -
j_call: TRBJ2-1
d_call: TRBD2
cdr3_aa: CATSDGLAGGRSTPNEQFF
cdr3_nt: TGTGCCACCAGTGACGGACTAGCGGGAGGGAGATCGACGCCCAATGAGCAGTTCTTC

v_call: TRBV18
clone_size: once
j_call: TRBJ2-5
d_call: TRBD2
cdr3_aa: CASQLLGREETQYF
cdr3_nt: TGTGCCAGCCAATTACTAGGGAGGGAAGAGACCCAGTACTTC

v_call: TRBV19
clone_size: -
j_call: TRBJ2-3
d_call: TRBD1
cdr3_aa: CASSDRGDRDTQYF
cdr3_nt: TGTGCCAGTAGTGACAGGGGGGATCGTGATACGCAGTATTTT

v_call: TRBV18
clone_size: -
j_call: TRBJ2-3
d_call: -
cdr3_aa: CASSPVADTQYF
cdr3_nt: TGTGCCAGCTCACCGGTGGCAGATACGCAGTATTTT

v_call: TRBV30
clone_size: -
j_call: TRBJ1-2
d_call: TRBD1
cdr3_aa: CAWTGTGSNYGYTF
cdr3_nt: TGTGCCTGGACAGGGACAGGGAGTAACTATGGCTACACCTTC

v_call: TRBV7-9
clone_size: once
j_call: TRBJ1-5
d_call: TRBD1
cdr3_aa: CASSKGQGGQPQHF
cdr3_nt: TGTGCCAGCAGCAAGGGACAGGGGGGGCAGCCCCAGCATTTT

v_call: TRBV6-5
clone_size: -
j_call: TRBJ2-1
d_call: TRBD2
cdr3_aa: CASMLAGTYNEQFF
cdr3_nt: TGTGCCAGCATGCTAGCGGGAACCTATAATGAGCAGTTCTTC

v_call: TRBV27
clone_size: -
j_call: TRBJ2-5
d_call: TRBD1
cdr3_aa: CASSNPRTGGQETQYF
cdr3_nt: TGTGCCAGCAGCAACCCCCGGACAGGGGGCCAAGAGACCCAGTACTTC

v_call: TRBV27
clone_size: -
j_call: TRBJ1-1
d_call: -
cdr3_aa: CASSSYLTGSTEAFF
cdr3_nt: TGTGCCAGCAGTTCCTACCTTACAGGAAGCACTGAAGCTTTCTTT

v_call: TRBV7-9
clone_size: -
j_call: TRBJ2-3
d_call: -
cdr3_aa: CASSLGTADTQYF
cdr3_nt: TGTGCCAGCAGCTTAGGTACGGCAGATACGCAGTATTTT

v_call: TRBV5-4
clone_size: -
j_call: TRBJ2-1
d_call: -
cdr3_aa: CASSLSGTSEQFF
cdr3_nt: TGTGCCAGCAGCTTGTCGGGGACCAGCGAGCAGTTCTTC

v_call: TRBV28
clone_size: -
j_call: TRBJ1-1
d_call: -
cdr3_aa: CASRGLNKPTPEAFF
cdr3_nt: TGTGCCAGCAGGGGATTAAATAAGCCTACCCCTGAAGCTTTCTTT

v_call: TRBV2
clone_size: -
j_call: TRBJ1-2
d_call: -
cdr3_aa: CASSEKMDGYTF
cdr3_nt: TGTGCCAGCAGTGAAAAGATGGATGGCTACACCTTC

v_call: TRBV30
clone_size: -
j_call: TRBJ1-5
d_call: -
cdr3_aa: CAWSPRQAPQPQHF
cdr3_nt: TGTGCCTGGAGTCCTCGACAGGCCCCTCAGCCCCAGCATTTT

v_call: TRBV24-1
clone_size: -
j_call: TRBJ2-1
d_call: TRBD2
cdr3_aa: CATSDPTLSGRDSYNEQFF
cdr3_nt: TGTGCCACCAGTGATCCCACCCTTAGCGGGAGGGACTCCTACAATGAGCAGTTCTTC

v_call: TRBV9
clone_size: once
j_call: TRBJ2-3
d_call: TRBD2
cdr3_aa: CASSVGASGGTDTQYF
cdr3_nt: TGTGCCAGCAGCGTAGGGGCTAGCGGGGGCACAGATACGCAGTATTTT

v_call: TRBV4-1
clone_size: -
j_call: TRBJ1-2
d_call: -
cdr3_aa: CASSQGGSGSDGYTF
cdr3_nt: TGCGCCAGCAGCCAAGGGGGATCAGGGTCCGATGGCTACACCTTC

v_call: TRBV19
clone_size: -
j_call: TRBJ2-7
d_call: TRBD2
cdr3_aa: CASSFGTSGTYEQYF
cdr3_nt: TGTGCCAGTAGTTTTGGGACTAGCGGGACCTACGAGCAGTACTTC

v_call: TRBV28
clone_size: -
j_call: TRBJ1-5
d_call: -
cdr3_aa: CASSPDRSGGNQPQHF
cdr3_nt: TGTGCCAGCAGCCCGGACAGATCGGGTGGCAATCAGCCCCAGCATTTT

v_call: TRBV5-6
clone_size: -
j_call: TRBJ1-1
d_call: -
cdr3_aa: CASNTWGAWTEAFF
cdr3_nt: TGTGCCAGCAACACCTGGGGGGCATGGACTGAAGCTTTCTTT

v_call: TRBV5-1
clone_size: -
j_call: TRBJ1-4
d_call: -
cdr3_aa: CASSLAGHPNNEKLFF
cdr3_nt: TGCGCCAGCAGCTTAGCGGGACACCCAAATAATGAAAAACTGTTTTTT

v_call: TRBV28
clone_size: -
j_call: TRBJ1-4
d_call: -
cdr3_aa: CASSSTGTSMRKLFF
cdr3_nt: TGTGCCAGCAGTTCAACCGGGACAAGCATGAGAAAACTGTTTTTT

v_call: TRBV5-1
clone_size: -
j_call: TRBJ1-6
d_call: -
cdr3_aa: CASSFEPGDSPLHF
cdr3_nt: TGCGCCAGCAGCTTCGAGCCAGGGGATTCACCCCTCCACTTT

v_call: TRBV2
clone_size: once
j_call: TRBJ1-5
d_call: -
cdr3_aa: CASRWGNSNQPQHF
cdr3_nt: TGTGCCAGCAGGTGGGGGAATAGCAATCAGCCCCAGCATTTT

v_call: TRBV28
clone_size: few
j_call: TRBJ1-2
d_call: -
cdr3_aa: CASTRASYGYTF
cdr3_nt: TGTGCCAGCACCCGGGCTAGCTATGGCTACACCTTC

v_call: TRBV5-5
clone_size: -
j_call: TRBJ1-5
d_call: -
cdr3_aa: CASSLQVGDQPQHF
cdr3_nt: TGTGCCAGCAGCTTACAGGTCGGGGATCAGCCCCAGCATTTT

v_call: TRBV2
clone_size: -
j_call: TRBJ1-6
d_call: TRBD1
cdr3_aa: CASRASGTAEGSPLHF
cdr3_nt: TGTGCCAGCAGGGCGTCCGGGACAGCCGAGGGATCACCCCTCCACTTT

v_call: TRBV5-8
clone_size: -
j_call: TRBJ2-3
d_call: TRBD2
cdr3_aa: CASSQTSGRGDTQYF
cdr3_nt: TGTGCCAGCAGCCAGACTAGCGGGAGGGGAGATACGCAGTATTTT

v_call: TRBV5-4
clone_size: -
j_call: TRBJ2-3
d_call: TRBD2
cdr3_aa: CASSPSSGYTDTQYF
cdr3_nt: TGTGCCAGCAGTCCTTCTAGCGGGTATACAGATACGCAGTATTTT

v_call: TRBV11-2
clone_size: -
j_call: TRBJ2-3
d_call: -
cdr3_aa: CASSLVDTQYF
cdr3_nt: TGTGCCAGCAGCTTAGTTGATACGCAGTATTTT

v_call: TRBV18
clone_size: -
j_call: TRBJ2-7
d_call: -
cdr3_aa: CASSPGLRGSREYF
cdr3_nt: TGTGCCAGCTCACCGGGATTGCGGGGTAGTAGGGAGTACTTC